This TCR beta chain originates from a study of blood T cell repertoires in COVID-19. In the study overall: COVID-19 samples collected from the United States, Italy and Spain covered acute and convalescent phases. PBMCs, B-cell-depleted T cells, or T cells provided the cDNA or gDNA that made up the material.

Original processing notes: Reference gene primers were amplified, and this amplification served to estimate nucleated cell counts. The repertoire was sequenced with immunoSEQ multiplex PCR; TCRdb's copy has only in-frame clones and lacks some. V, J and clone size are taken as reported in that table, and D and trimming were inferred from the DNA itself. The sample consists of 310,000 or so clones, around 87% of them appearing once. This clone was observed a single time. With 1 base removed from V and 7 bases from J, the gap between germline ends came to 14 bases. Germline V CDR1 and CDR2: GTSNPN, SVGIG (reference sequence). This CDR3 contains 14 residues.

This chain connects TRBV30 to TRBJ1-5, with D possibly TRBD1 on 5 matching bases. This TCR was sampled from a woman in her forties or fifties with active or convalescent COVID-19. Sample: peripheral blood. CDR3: CAWSGGGGRQPQHF. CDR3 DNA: TGTGCCTGGAGTGGGGGGGGAGGACGACAGCCCCAGCATTTT.